This T cell receptor (beta chain) came from a study of response to subunit inactivated influenza vaccine. Study findings and constraints: Authors suggested each seasonal flu vaccination may recruit only limited numbers of new T cells.

V trimming: 5 bases; J trimming: 4 bases; junction bases outside the gene matches: 2. The CDR3 contains 14 residues. Germline assignment: CDR1 SNHLY and CDR2 FYNNEI. The sample holds one count of this clonotype. Its antigen remains unknown. TCRdb fed the RT-PCR reads into MiXCR, producing one record per CDR3 protein. The sample carries approximately 730,000 distinct CDR3 sequences, over 11% recorded once. This sequence was found in a man in his fifties who received an inactivated influenza vaccine. The chain links TRBV2 to TRBJ1-1; 12 bases match TRBD1. This specimen consisted of PBMCs from blood, obtained 14 days before vaccination. For the CDR3, the DNA is TGTGCCAGCAGTTGGGACAGGGGGCTCACTGAAGCTTTCTTT. This translates into CASSWDRGLTEAFF.